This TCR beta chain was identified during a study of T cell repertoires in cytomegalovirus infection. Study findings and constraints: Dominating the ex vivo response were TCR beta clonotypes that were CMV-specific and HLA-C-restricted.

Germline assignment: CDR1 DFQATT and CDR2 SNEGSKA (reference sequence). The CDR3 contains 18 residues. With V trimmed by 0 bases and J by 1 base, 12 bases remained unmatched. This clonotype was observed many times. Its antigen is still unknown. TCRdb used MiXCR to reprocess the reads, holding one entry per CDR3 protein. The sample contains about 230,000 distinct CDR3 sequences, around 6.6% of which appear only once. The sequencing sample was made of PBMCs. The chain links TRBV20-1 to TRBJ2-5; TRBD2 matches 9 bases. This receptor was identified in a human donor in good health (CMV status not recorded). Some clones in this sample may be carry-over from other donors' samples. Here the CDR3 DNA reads TGCAGTGCTAGAGATCTGAAGCGGGGGGCCCCTGTCCAAGAGACCCAGTACTTC. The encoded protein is CSARDLKRGAPVQETQYF.